These 10 T cell receptor beta chains were sequenced from one sample in a study of shared clonotypes between healthy human individuals. Using immunoSEQ multiplex PCR, the repertoire was profiled, and TCRdb retains in-frame clones only, with some absent. Counted here are 2 million to 2.5 million clones, 92% occurring once; the ten biggest clones make up 0.37%. Material: naive CD4+ T cells from PBMCs. As for subset: CD45RA+ positively selected. These receptors originate from a man between 18 and 35 years old in good health. Some clones in this sample may be carry-over from other donors' samples.

The chain joins TRBV28 to TRBJ2-7; the D is unclear. The V gene lost 5 bases and the J gene lost 6 bases, with 14 bases spanning the gap. The V gene's germline CDR1 is MDHEN and CDR2 SYDVKM. CDR3 length equals 13 residues. Here the CDR3 DNA reads TGTGCCAGCAGTCCCACCCCAAAACGCGAGCAGTACTTC. Translating gives CASSPTPKREQYF.

The J gene is TRBJ2-7, the V gene TRBV19; 14 bases line up with TRBD2. The CDR3 runs 18 residues. With 5 bases clipped from V and 3 bases from J, the junction kept 12 bases outside the gene matches. The germline gives CDR1 LNHDA, CDR2 SQIVND (reference sequence). The CDR3 region has the DNA TGTGCCAGTAGTGGTGACGGGACTAGCGGGAGACGGCTCTACGAGCAGTACTTC. It translates to CASSGDGTSGRRLYEQYF.

This clone was observed a single time. The rearrangement joins TRBV6-5 to TRBJ2-3, with TRBD2 identical over 7 bases. V lost 0 bases to trimming and J lost 6 bases; unmatched junction nucleotides: 6. Germline V lookup: CDR1 MNHEY, CDR2 SVGAGI. CDR3 length equals 15 residues. The CDR3 DNA is TGTGCCAGCAGTTACTCGATTTCGGGAGGCGATACGCAGTATTTT. Translation: CASSYSISGGDTQYF.

Comments on this clone: Additional DNA sequences in this sample encode the identical CDR3. V is TRBV5-4 and J is TRBJ2-2; 12 nucleotides match TRBD2. This CDR3 has 16 residues. Germline CDR1 SGHNT, CDR2 YYREEE (reference sequence). The junction had 3 bases not matched to a gene; V was cut back by 4 bases and J by 2 bases. The CDR3 sequence: CASSPGLAGNTGELFF. In nucleotides, the CDR3 is TGTGCCAGCAGCCCAGGACTAGCGGGAAACACCGGGGAGCTGTTTTTT.

This clone was detected only once. The CDR3 protein is CASSVGGQLFRNEKLFF. The CDR3 DNA follows: TGTGCCAGCAGCGTAGGGGGACAGCTTTTCCGTAATGAAAAACTGTTTTTT. V gene TRBV9 combines with J gene TRBJ1-4; 7 nucleotides line up with TRBD1. V was clipped by 0 bases and J by 4 bases; unmatched bases: 9. The CDR3 extends over 17 amino acids. The germline CDR1 and CDR2 sequences are SGDLS and YYNGEE. The entire variable domain, with the rest obtained from reference TRBV9 and TRBJ1-4, is as follows: DSGVTQTPKHLITATGQRVTLRCSPRSGDLSVYWYQQSLDQGLQFLIQYYNGEERAKGNILERFSAQQFPDLHSELNLSSLELGDSALYFCASSVGGQLFRNEKLFFGSGTQLSVL.

This clone was counted only a few times. This chain uses TRBV19 with TRBJ2-4, with a weak D call TRBD1 (6 bases). Germline V CDR1 and CDR2: LNHDA, SQIVND (reference sequence). Trimming left V 6 bases short and J 8 bases short, with 14 bases between. The CDR3 runs 13 residues. The CDR3 DNA is TGTGCCAGTAGCCGGACAGATTTTGACATTCAGTACTTC. Translation: CASSRTDFDIQYF.

A note on this clone: The sample contains more than one DNA sequence encoding this CDR3. The V and J genes are TRBV5-1 and TRBJ2-1; D is undetermined. Germline V gives CDR1 SGHRS, CDR2 YFSETQ. Trimming took 0 bases from V and 3 from J, leaving 4 bases between them. The CDR3 covers 13 residues. The CDR3 sequence is CASSLVSYNEQFF. The CDR3 DNA sequence: TGCGCCAGCAGCTTGGTCAGCTACAATGAGCAGTTCTTC.

The chain employs TRBV6-5 and TRBJ1-2; D unresolved. CDR1 and CDR2 from the germline V gene are MNHEY and SVGAGI. The CDR3 runs 14 residues. V was clipped by 2 bases and J by 0 bases, with 7 bases between them. The CDR3 DNA is TGTGCCAGCAGTTACGCACAGCCTAACTATGGCTACACCTTC. Translating it yields CASSYAQPNYGYTF.

The chain combines TRBV9 with TRBJ2-3; the match to TRBD2 covers 14 bases. The CDR3 has 17 residues. J gave up 5 bases and V 4 bases, and 9 bases lay outside the gene matches. Germline V gene data show CDR1 as SGDLS and CDR2 as YYNGEE. The CDR3 coding sequence is TGTGCCAGCAGCCCGGGGACTAGCGGGAGAGTTGTAGATACGCAGTATTTT. Protein sequence: CASSPGTSGRVVDTQYF.

The chain recombines TRBV5-1 with TRBJ1-2, with D tentatively TRBD1 (6 bases). The CDR3 is 15 residues long. Deletions cut 2 bases from V and 3 bases from J, with 14 bases between. Germline lookup yields CDR1 SGHRS and CDR2 YFSETQ. The CDR3 reads CASSFIPGEDYGYTF. Here the CDR3 DNA reads TGCGCCAGCAGCTTCATCCCAGGGGAAGACTATGGCTACACCTTC.